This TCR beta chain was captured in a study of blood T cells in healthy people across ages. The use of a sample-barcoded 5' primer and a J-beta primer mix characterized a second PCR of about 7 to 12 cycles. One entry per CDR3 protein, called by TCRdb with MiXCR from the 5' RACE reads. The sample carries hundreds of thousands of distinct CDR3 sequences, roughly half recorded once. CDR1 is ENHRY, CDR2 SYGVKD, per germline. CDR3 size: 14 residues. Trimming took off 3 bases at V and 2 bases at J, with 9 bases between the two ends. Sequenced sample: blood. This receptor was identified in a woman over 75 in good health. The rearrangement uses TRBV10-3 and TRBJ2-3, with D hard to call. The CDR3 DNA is TGTGCCATCAGTGACACCCGAAACACAGATACGCAGTATTTT. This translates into CAISDTRNTDTQYF.